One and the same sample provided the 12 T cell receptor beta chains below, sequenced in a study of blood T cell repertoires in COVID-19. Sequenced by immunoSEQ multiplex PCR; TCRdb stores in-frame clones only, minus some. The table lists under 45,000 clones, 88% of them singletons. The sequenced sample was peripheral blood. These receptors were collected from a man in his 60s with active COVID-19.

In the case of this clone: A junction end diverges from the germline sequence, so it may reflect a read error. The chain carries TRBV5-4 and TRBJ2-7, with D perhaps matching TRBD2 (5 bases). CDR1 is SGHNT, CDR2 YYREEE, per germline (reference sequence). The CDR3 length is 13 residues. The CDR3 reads CASSRPGGSPPLF. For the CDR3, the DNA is TGTGCCAGCAGCCGGCCGGGCGGGTCCCCACCCCTGTTC.

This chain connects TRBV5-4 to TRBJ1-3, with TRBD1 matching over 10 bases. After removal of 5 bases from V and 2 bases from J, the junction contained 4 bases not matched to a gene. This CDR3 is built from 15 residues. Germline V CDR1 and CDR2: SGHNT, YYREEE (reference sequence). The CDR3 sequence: CASRSGQGPGNTIYF. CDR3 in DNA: TGTGCCAGCAGATCGGGACAGGGGCCTGGAAACACCATATATTTT. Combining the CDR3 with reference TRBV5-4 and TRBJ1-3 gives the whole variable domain ETGVTQSPTHLIKTRGQQVTLRCSSQSGHNTVSWYQQALGQGPQFIFQYYREEENGRGNFPPRFSGLQFPNYSSELNVNALELDDSALYLCASRSGQGPGNTIYFGEGSWLTVV.

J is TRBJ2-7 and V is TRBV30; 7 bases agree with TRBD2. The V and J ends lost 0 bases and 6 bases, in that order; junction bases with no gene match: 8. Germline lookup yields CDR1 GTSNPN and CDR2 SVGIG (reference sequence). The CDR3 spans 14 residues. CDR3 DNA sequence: TGTGCCTGGAGTGTAGACCGCGGGGGAGGCGAGCAGTACTTC. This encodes CAWSVDRGGGEQYF.

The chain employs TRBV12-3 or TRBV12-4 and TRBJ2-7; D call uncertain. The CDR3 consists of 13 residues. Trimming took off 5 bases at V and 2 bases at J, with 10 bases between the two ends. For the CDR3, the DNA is TGTGCCAGCAGTCCTCCTTTCCCCTACGAGCAGTACTTC. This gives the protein CASSPPFPYEQYF.

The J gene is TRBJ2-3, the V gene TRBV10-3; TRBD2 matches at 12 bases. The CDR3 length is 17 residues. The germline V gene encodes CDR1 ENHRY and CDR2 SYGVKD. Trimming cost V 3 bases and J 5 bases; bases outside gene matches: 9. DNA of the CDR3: TGTGCCATCAGTGAATCCCTGACTAGCGGGAGTGGAGATACGCAGTATTTT. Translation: CAISESLTSGSGDTQYF.

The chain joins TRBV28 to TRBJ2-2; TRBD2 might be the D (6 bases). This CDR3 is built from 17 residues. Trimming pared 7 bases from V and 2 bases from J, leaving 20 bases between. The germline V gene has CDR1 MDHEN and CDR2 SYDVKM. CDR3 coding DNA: TGTGCCAGCATCCCTGCCCGGGGGAGAGATAACACCGGGGAGCTGTTTTTT. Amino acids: CASIPARGRDNTGELFF. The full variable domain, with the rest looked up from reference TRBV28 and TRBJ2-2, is DVKVTQSSRYLVKRTGEKVFLECVQDMDHENMFWYRQDPGLGLRLIYFSYDVKMKEKGDIPEGYSVSREKKERFSLILESASTNQTSMYLCASIPARGRDNTGELFFGEGSRLTVL.

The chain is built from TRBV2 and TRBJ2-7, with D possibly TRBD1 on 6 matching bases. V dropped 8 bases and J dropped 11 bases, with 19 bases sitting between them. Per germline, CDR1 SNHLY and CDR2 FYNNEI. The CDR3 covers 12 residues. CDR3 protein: CASGKGDGPEYF. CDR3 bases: TGTGCCAGCGGTAAGGGGGACGGACCAGAGTACTTC.

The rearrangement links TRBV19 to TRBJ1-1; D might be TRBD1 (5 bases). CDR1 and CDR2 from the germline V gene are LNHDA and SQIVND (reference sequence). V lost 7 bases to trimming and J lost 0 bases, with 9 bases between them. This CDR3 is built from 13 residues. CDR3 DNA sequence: TGTGCCAGTACCCAGACAGTGAACACTGAAGCTTTCTTT. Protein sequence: CASTQTVNTEAFF.

As DNA, the CDR3 is TGTGCCAGCAGGGAGGTAGCGGCTGGTGAGCAGTTCTTC. This sequence encodes CASREVAAGEQFF. The rearrangement uses TRBV7-3 and TRBJ2-1; perhaps TRBD2 as D (6 bases). This CDR3 contains 13 residues. V was trimmed by 6 bases and J by 9 bases, leaving 15 bases between them. Germline V gene sequence: CDR1 SGHTA, CDR2 FQGTGA.

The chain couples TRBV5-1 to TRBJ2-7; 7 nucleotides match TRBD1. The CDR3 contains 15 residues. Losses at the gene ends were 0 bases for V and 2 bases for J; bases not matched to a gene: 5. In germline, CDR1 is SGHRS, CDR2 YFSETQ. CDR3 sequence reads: CASSLAGQGAYEQYF. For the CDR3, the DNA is TGCGCCAGCAGCTTGGCCGGTCAGGGGGCCTACGAGCAGTACTTC.

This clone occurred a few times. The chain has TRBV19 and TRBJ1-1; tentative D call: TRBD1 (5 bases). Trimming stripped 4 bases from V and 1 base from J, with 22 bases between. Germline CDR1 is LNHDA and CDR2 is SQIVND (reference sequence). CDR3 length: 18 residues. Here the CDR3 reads CASSTRQSPVTANTEAFF. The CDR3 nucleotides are TGTGCCAGTAGTACCCGACAGTCACCTGTAACTGCGAACACTGAAGCTTTCTTT. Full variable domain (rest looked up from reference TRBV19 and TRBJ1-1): DGGITQSPKYLFRKEGQNVTLSCEQNLNHDAMYWYRQDPGQGLRLIYYSQIVNDFQKGDIAEGYSVSREKKESFPLTVTSAQKNPTAFYLCASSTRQSPVTANTEAFFGQGTRLTVV.

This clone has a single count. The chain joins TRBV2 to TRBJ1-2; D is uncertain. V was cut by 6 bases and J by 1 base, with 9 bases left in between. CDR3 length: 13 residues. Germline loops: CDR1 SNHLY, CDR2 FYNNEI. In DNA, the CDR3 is TGTGCCAGCAGGTATCAGATTAACTATGGCTACACCTTC. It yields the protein CASRYQINYGYTF. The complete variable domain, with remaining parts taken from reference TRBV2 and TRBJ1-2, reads EPEVTQTPSHQVTQMGQEVILRCVPISNHLYFYWYRQILGQKVEFLVSFYNNEISEKSEIFDDQFSVERPDGSNFTLKIRSTKLEDSAMYFCASRYQINYGYTFGSGTRLTVV.